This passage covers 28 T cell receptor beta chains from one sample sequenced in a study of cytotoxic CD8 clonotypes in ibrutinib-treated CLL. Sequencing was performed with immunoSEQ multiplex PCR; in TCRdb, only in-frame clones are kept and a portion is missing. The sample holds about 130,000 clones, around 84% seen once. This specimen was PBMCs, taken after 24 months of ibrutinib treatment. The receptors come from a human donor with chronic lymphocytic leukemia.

CDR3 DNA: TGTGCCAGCAGCCCTTTGGGGGGGGGCATTTACGAGCAGTACTTC. The encoded protein is CASSPLGGGIYEQYF. J is TRBJ2-7 and V is TRBV6-1; D may be TRBD2 (7 bases). Trimming took off 6 bases at V and 4 bases at J, with 19 bases between the two ends. Germline CDR1 MNHNS, CDR2 SASEGT. CDR3 length: 15 residues.

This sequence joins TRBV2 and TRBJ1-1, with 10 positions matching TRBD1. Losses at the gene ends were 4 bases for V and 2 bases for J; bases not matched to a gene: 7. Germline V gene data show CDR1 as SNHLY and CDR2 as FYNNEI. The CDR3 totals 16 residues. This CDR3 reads CASSVSRTGGNTEAFF. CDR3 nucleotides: TGTGCCAGCAGTGTTAGCAGGACAGGGGGTAACACTGAAGCTTTCTTT. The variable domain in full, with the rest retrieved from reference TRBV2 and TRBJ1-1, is EPEVTQTPSHQVTQMGQEVILRCVPISNHLYFYWYRQILGQKVEFLVSFYNNEISEKSEIFDDQFSVERPDGSNFTLKIRSTKLEDSAMYFCASSVSRTGGNTEAFFGQGTRLTVV.

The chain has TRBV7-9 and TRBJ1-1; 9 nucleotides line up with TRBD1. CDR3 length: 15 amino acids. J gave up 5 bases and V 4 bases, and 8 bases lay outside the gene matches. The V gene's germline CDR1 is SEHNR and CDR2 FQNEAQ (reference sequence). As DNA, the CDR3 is TGTGCCAGCAGCTCATACCGGGACAGGGCTACTGAAGCTTTCTTT. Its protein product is CASSSYRDRATEAFF.

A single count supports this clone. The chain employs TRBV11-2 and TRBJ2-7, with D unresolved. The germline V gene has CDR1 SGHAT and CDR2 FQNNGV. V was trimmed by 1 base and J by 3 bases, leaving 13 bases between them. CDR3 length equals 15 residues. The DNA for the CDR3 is TGTGCCAGCAGCTTAGCCAGTAAAGGCGGCTACGAGCAGTACTTC. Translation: CASSLASKGGYEQYF.

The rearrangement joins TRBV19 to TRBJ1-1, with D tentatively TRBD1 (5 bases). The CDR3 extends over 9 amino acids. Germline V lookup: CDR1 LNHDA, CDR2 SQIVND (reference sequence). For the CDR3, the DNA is TGTGCTACAGGAACTGAAGCTTTCTTT. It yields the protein CATGTEAFF.

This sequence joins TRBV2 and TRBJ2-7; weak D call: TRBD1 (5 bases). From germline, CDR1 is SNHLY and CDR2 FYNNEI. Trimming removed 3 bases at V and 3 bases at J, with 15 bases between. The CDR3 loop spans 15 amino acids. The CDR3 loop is CASSDQGPVNYEQYF. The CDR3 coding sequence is TGTGCCAGCAGTGACCAGGGTCCCGTCAACTACGAGCAGTACTTC. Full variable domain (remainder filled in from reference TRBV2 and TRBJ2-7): EPEVTQTPSHQVTQMGQEVILRCVPISNHLYFYWYRQILGQKVEFLVSFYNNEISEKSEIFDDQFSVERPDGSNFTLKIRSTKLEDSAMYFCASSDQGPVNYEQYFGPGTRLTVT.

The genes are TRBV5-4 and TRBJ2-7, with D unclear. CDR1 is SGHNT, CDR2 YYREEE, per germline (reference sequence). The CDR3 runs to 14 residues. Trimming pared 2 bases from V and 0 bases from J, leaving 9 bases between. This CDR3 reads CASSFLQSSYEQYF. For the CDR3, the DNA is TGTGCCAGCAGCTTTCTACAGAGCTCCTACGAGCAGTACTTC.

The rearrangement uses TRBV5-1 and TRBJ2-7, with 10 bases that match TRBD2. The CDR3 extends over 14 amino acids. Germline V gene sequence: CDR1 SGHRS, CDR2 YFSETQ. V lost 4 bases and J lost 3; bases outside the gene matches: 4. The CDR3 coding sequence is TGCGCCAGCAGCCTAGCGGGGGCCCACTACGAGCAGTACTTC. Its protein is CASSLAGAHYEQYF.

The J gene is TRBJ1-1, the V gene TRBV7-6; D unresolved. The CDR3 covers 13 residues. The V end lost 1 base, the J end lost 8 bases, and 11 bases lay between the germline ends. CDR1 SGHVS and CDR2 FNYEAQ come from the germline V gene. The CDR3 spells CASSLGGVLEAFF. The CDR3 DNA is TGTGCCAGCAGCTTAGGCGGAGTCTTAGAAGCTTTCTTT.

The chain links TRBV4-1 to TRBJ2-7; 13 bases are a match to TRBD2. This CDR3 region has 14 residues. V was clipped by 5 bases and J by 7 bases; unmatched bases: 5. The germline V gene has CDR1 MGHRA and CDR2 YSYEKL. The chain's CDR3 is CASSEPGLAGEQYF. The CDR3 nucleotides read TGCGCCAGCAGCGAGCCGGGACTAGCGGGGGAGCAGTACTTC.

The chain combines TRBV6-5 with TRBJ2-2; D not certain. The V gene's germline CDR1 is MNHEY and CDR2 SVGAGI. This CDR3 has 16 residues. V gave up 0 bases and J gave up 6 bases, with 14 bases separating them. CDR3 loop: CASSYSAIPRPGELFF. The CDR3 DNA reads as TGTGCCAGCAGTTACTCGGCCATCCCTAGACCCGGGGAGCTGTTTTTT.

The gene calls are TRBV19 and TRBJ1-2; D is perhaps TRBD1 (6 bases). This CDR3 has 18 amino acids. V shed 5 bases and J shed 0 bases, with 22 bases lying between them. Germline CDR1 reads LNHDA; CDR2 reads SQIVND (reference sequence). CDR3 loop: CASSQPGAVWGTNYGYTF. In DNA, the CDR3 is TGTGCCAGTAGTCAGCCAGGGGCGGTATGGGGCACTAACTATGGCTACACCTTC.

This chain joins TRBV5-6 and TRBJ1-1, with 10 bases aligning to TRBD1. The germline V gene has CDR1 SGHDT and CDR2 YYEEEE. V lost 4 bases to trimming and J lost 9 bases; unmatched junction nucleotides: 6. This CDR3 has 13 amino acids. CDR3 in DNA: TGTGCCAGCAGCGGTAGGGACAGGGGAAAAGCTTTCTTT. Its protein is CASSGRDRGKAFF.

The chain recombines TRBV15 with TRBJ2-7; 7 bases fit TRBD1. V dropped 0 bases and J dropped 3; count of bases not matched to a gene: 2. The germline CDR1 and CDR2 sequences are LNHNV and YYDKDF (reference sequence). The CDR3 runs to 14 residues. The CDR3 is CATSRDRQGYEQYF. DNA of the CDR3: TGTGCCACCAGCAGAGATCGACAGGGCTACGAGCAGTACTTC. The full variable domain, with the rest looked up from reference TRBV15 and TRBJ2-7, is DAMVIQNPRYQVTQFGKPVTLSCSQTLNHNVMYWYQQKSSQAPKLLFHYYDKDFNNEADTPDNFQSRRPNTSFCFLDIRSPGLGDTAMYLCATSRDRQGYEQYFGPGTRLTVT.

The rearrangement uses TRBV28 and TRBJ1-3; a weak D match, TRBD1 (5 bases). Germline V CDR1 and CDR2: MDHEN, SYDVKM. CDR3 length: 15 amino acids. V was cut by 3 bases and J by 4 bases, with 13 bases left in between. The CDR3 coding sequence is TGTGCCAGCAGTTTTAGGGGTCCAGGGGGAAACACCATATATTTT. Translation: CASSFRGPGGNTIYF.

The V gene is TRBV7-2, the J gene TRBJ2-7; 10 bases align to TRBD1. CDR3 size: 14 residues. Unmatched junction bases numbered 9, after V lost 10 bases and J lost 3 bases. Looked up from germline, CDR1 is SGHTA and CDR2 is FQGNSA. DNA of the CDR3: TGTGCCACCTCGACAGGGGGCGCTTTCTACGAGCAGTACTTC. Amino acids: CATSTGGAFYEQYF. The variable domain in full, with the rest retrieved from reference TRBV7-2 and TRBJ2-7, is GAGVSQSPSNKVTEKGKDVELRCDPISGHTALYWYRQSLGQGLEFLIYFQGNSAPDKSGLPSDRFSAERTGGSVSTLTIQRTQQEDSAVYLCATSTGGAFYEQYFGPGTRLTVT.

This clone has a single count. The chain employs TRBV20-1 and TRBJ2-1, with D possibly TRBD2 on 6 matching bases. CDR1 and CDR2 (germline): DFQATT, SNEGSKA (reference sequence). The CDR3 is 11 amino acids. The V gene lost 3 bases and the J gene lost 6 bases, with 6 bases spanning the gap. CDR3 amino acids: CSASGGNEQFF. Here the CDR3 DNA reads TGCAGTGCTAGCGGGGGCAATGAGCAGTTCTTC.

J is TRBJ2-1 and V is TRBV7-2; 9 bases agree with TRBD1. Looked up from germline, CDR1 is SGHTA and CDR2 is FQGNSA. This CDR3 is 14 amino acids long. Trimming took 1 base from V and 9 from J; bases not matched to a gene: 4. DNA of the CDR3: TGTGCCAGCAGCTTAGAGGCGACAGGGGGTGAGCAGTTCTTC. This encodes CASSLEATGGEQFF.

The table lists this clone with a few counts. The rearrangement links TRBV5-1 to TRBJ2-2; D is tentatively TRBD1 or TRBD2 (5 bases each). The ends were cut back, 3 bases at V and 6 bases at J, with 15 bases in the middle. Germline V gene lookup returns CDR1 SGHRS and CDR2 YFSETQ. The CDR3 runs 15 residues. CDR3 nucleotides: TGCGCCAGCAGCTATACCGGGACCTCTGCCGGGGAGCTGTTTTTT. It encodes CASSYTGTSAGELFF.

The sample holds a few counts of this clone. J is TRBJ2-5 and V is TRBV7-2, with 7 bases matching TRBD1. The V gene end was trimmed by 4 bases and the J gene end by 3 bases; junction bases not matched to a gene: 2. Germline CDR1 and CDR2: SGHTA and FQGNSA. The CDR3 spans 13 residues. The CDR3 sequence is CASSWDRKETQYF. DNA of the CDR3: TGTGCCAGCAGCTGGGACAGAAAAGAGACCCAGTACTTC.

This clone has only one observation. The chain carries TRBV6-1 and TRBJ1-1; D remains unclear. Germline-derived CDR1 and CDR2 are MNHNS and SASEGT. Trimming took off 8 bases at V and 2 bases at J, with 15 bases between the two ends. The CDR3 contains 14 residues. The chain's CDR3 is CASEMSRGNTEAFF. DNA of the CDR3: TGTGCCAGCGAGATGTCCCGGGGTAACACTGAAGCTTTCTTT.

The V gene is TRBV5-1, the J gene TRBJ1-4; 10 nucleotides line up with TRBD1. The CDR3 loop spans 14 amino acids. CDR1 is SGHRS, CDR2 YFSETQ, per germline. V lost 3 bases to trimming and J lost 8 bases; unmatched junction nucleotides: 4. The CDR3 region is CASSSTGGDEKLFF. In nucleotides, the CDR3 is TGCGCCAGCAGCTCGACAGGGGGCGACGAAAAACTGTTTTTT. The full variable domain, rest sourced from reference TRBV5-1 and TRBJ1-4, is KAGVTQTPRYLIKTRGQQVTLSCSPISGHRSVSWYQQTPGQGLQFLFEYFSETQRNKGNFPGRFSGRQFSNSRSEMNVSTLELGDSALYLCASSSTGGDEKLFFGSGTQLSVL.

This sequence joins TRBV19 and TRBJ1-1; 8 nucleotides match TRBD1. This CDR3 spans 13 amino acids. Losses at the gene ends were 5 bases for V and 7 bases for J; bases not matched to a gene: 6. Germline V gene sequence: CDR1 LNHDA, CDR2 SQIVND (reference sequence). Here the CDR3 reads CASSLRQGSEAFF. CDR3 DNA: TGTGCCAGTAGTCTGCGACAGGGGAGTGAAGCTTTCTTT.

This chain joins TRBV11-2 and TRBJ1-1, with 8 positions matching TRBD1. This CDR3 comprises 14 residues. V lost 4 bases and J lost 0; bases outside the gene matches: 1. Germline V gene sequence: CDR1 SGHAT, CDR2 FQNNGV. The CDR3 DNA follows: TGTGCCAGCAGCTCGGGACAGGTGAACACTGAAGCTTTCTTT. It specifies CASSSGQVNTEAFF.

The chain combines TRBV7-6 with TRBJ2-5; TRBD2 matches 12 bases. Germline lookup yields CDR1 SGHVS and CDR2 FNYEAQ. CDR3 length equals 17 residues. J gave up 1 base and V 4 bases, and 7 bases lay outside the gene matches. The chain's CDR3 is CASSYTSGGTLQETQYF. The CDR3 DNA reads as TGTGCCAGCAGCTATACTAGCGGGGGGACCCTCCAAGAGACCCAGTACTTC.

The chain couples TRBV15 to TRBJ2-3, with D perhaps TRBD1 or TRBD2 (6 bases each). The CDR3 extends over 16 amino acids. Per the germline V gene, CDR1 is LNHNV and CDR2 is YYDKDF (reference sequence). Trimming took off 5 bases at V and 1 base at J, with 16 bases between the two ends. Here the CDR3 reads CATSRDEGGGTDTQYF. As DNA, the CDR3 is TGTGCCACCAGCCGTGACGAGGGGGGAGGCACAGATACGCAGTATTTT.

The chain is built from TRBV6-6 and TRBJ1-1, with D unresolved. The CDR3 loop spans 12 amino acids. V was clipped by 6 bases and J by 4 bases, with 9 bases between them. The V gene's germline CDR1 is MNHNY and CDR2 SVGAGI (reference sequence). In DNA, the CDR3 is TGTGCCAGCAGCCCAATAGGCACTGAAGCTTTCTTT. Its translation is CASSPIGTEAFF.

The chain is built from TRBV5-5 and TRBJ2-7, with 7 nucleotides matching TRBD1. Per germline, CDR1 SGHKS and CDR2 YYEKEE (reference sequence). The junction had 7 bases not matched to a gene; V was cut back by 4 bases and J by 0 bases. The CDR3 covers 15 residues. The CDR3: CASSLAGTDSYEQYF. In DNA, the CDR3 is TGTGCCAGCAGCCTCGCCGGGACAGACTCCTACGAGCAGTACTTC. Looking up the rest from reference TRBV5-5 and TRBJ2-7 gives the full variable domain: DAGVTQSPTHLIKTRGQQVTLRCSPISGHKSVSWYQQVLGQGPQFIFQYYEKEERGRGNFPDRFSARQFPNYSSELNVNALLLGDSALYLCASSLAGTDSYEQYFGPGTRLTVT.